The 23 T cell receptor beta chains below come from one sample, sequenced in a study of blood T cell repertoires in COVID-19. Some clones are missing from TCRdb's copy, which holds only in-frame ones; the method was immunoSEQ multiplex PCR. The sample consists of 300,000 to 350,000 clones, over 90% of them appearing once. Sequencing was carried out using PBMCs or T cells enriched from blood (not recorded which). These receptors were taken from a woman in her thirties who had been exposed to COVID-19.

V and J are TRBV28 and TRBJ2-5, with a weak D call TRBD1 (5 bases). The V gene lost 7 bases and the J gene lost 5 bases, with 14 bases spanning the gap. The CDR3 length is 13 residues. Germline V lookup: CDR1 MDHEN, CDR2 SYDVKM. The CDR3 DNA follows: TGTGCCAGCAAAGGGGCCATTGTCGAGACCCAGTACTTC. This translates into CASKGAIVETQYF.

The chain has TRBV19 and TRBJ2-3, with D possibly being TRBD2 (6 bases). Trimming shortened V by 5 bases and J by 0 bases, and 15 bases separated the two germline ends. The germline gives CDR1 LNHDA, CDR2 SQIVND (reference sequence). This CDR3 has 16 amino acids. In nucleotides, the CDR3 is TGTGCCAGTAGTCCGGGGACTGCAACTAGCACAGATACGCAGTATTTT. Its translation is CASSPGTATSTDTQYF.

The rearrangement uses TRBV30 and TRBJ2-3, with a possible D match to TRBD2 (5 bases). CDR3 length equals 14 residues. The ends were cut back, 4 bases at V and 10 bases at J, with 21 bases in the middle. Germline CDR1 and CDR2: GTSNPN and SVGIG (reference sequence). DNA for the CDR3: TGTGCCTGGAACCCCGACGGGGTTACACCCCCGCAGTATTTT. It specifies CAWNPDGVTPPQYF. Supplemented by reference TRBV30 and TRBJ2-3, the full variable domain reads SQTIHQWPATLVQPVGSPLSLECTVEGTSNPNLYWYRQAAGRGLQLLFYSVGIGQISSEVPQNLSASRPQDRQFILSSKKLLLSDSGFYLCAWNPDGVTPPQYFGPGTRLTVL.

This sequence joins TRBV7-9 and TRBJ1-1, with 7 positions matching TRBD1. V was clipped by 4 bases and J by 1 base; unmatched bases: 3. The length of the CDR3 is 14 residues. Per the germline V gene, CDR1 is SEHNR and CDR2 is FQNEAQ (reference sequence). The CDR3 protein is CASSSTGPNTEAFF. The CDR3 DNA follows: TGTGCCAGCAGCTCGACAGGGCCGAACACTGAAGCTTTCTTT.

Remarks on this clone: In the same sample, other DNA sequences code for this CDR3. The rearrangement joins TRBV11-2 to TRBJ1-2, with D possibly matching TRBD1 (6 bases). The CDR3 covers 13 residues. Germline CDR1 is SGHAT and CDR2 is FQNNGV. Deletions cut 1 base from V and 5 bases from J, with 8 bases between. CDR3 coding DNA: TGTGCCAGCAGCTTAGGAAGGGGGTATGGCTACACCTTC. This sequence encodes CASSLGRGYGYTF.

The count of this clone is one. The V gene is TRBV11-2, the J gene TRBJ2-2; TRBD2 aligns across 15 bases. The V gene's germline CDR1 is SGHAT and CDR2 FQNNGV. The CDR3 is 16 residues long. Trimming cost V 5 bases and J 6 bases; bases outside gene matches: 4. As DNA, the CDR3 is TGTGCCAGCAGCACGGGACTAGCGGGGGGCTCCGGGGAGCTGTTTTTT. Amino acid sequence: CASSTGLAGGSGELFF.

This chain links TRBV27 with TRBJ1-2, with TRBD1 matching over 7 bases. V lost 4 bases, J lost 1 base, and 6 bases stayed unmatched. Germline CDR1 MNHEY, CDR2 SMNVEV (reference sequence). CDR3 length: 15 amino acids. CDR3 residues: CASSSQTGNNYGYTF. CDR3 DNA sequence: TGTGCCAGCAGTTCGCAGACAGGGAATAACTATGGCTACACCTTC.

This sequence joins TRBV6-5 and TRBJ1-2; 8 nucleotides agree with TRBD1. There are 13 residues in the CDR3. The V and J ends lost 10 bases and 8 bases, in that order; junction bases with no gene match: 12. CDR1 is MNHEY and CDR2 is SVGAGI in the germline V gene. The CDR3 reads CAINQNRGVGYTF. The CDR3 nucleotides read TGTGCCATCAACCAGAACAGGGGGGTCGGCTACACCTTC.

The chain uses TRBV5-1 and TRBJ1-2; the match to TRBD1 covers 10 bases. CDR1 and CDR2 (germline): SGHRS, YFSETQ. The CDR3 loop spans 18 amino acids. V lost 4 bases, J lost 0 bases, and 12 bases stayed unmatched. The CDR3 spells CASSPEGQGLLANYGYTF. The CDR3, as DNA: TGCGCCAGCAGCCCCGAGGGACAGGGGCTTCTAGCTAACTATGGCTACACCTTC.

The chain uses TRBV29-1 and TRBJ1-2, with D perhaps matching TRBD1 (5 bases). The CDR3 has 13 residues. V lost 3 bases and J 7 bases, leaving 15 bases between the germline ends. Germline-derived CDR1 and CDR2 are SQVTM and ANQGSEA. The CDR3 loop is CSVEGVRGVGYTF. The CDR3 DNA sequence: TGCAGCGTTGAGGGAGTTCGGGGGGTTGGCTACACCTTC.

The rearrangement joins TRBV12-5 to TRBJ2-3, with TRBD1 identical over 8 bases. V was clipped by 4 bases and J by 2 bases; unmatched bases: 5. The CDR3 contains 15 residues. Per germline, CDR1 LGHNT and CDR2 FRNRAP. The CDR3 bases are TGTGCTAGTGGTTGGGGGACAGGAACCACAGATACGCAGTATTTT. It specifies CASGWGTGTTDTQYF. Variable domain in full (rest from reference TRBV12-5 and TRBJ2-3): DARVTQTPRHKVTEMGQEVTMRCQPILGHNTVFWYRQTMMQGLELLAYFRNRAPLDDSGMPKDRFSAEMPDATLATLKIQPSEPRDSAVYFCASGWGTGTTDTQYFGPGTRLTVL.

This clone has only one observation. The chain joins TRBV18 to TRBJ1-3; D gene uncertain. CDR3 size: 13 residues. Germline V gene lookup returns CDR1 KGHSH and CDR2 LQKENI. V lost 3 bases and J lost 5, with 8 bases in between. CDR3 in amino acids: CASSPSERNTIYF. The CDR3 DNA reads TGTGCCAGCTCACCCTCGGAGAGAAACACCATATATTTT.

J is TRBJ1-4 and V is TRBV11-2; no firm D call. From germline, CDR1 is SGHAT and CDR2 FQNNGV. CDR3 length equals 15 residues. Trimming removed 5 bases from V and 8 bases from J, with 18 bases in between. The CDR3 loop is CASSATDGVWEKLFF. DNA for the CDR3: TGTGCCAGCAGCGCAACGGACGGGGTTTGGGAAAAACTGTTTTTT.

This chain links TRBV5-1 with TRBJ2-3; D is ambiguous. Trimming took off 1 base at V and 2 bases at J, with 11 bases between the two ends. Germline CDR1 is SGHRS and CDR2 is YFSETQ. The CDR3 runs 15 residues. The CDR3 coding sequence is TGCGCCAGCAGCTTGTTGGCATTAGCCACAGATACGCAGTATTTT. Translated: CASSLLALATDTQYF.

For the CDR3, the DNA is TGTGCCAGCAGTCGGGGGTACAATGAGCAGTTCTTC. This translates into CASSRGYNEQFF. The chain has TRBV12-3 or TRBV12-4 and TRBJ2-1, with D possibly being TRBD2 (6 bases). V shed 5 bases and J shed 4 bases, with 6 bases lying between them. The CDR3 consists of 12 residues.

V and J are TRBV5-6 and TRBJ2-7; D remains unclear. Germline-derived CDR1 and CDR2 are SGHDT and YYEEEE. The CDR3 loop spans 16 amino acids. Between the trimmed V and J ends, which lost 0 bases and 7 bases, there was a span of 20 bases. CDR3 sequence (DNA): TGTGCCAGCAGCTTGGTAGGTGCGCGGCTGAGTTGGGAGCAGTACTTC. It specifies CASSLVGARLSWEQYF.

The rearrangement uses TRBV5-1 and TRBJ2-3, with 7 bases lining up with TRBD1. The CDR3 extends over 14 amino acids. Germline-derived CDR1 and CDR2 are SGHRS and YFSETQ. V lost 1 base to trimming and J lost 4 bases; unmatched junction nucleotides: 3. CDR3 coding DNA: TGCGCCAGCAGCTTGAAGGGGGCCCCAGATACGCAGTATTTT. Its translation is CASSLKGAPDTQYF.

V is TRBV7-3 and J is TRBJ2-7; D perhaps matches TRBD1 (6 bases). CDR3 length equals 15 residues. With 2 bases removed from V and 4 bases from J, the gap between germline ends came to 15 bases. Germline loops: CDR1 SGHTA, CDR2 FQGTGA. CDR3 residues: CASSLDQGTAYEQYF. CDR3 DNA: TGTGCCAGCAGCTTAGATCAGGGGACGGCGTACGAGCAGTACTTC.

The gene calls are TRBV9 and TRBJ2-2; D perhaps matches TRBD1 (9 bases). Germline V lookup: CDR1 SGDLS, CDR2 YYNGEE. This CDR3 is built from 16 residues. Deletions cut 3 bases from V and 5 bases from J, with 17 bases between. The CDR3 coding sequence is TGTGCCAGCAGCGCCTTAGCGGGGACAGGGACCGGGGAGCTGTTTTTT. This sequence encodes CASSALAGTGTGELFF.

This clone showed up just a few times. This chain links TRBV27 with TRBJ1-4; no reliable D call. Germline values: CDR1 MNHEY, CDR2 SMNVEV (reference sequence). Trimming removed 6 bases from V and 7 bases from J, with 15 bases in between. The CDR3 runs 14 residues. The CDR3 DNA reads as TGTGCCAGCAGCTTCCGACATCCCGGTGAAAAACTGTTTTTT. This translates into CASSFRHPGEKLFF.

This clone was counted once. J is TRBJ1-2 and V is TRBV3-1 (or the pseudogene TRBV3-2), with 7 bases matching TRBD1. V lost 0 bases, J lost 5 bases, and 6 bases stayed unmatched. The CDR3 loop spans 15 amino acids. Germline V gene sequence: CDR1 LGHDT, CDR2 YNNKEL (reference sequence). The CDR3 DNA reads TGTGCCAGCAGCCAAGATGTGGGACAGAGTTATGGCTACACCTTC. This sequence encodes CASSQDVGQSYGYTF.

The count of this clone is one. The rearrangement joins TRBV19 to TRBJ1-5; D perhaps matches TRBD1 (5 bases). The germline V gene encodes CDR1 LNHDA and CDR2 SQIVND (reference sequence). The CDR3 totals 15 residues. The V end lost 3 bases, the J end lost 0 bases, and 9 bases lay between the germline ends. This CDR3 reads CASSMGGISNQPQHF. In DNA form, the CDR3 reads TGTGCCAGTAGTATGGGGGGTATTAGCAATCAGCCCCAGCATTTT. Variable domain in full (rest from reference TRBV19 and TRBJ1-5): DGGITQSPKYLFRKEGQNVTLSCEQNLNHDAMYWYRQDPGQGLRLIYYSQIVNDFQKGDIAEGYSVSREKKESFPLTVTSAQKNPTAFYLCASSMGGISNQPQHFGDGTRLSIL.

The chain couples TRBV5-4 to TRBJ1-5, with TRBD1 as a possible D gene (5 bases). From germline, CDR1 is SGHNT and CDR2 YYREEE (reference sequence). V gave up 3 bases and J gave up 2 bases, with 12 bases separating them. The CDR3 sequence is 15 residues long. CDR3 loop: CASSSGLGGNQPQHF. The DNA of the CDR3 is TGTGCCAGCAGCTCGGGACTCGGGGGCAATCAGCCCCAGCATTTT. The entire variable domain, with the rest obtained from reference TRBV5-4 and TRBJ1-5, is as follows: ETGVTQSPTHLIKTRGQQVTLRCSSQSGHNTVSWYQQALGQGPQFIFQYYREEENGRGNFPPRFSGLQFPNYSSELNVNALELDDSALYLCASSSGLGGNQPQHFGDGTRLSIL.